The table lists the clone carrying this T cell receptor beta chain with a count of one. Its antigen is undetermined. Both 60 Vbeta primers and 13 Jbeta primers went into the PCR. Assay used: immunoSEQ multiplex PCR; TCRdb lists only in-frame clones, some missing. The sample gives some 130,000 clones, 70% to 85% of which show up once; more than 4% is in the top ten. The sample originates from a study of cytomegalovirus exposure and HLA in healthy donors. This CDR3 contains 14 residues. Germline-derived CDR1 and CDR2 are KGHSH and LQKENI. Trimming took 10 bases from V and 4 from J, leaving 16 bases between them. Whole-study findings and limits: Despite most TCR sequences being rare, some public TCRs occurred in many donors. It was confirmed in vitro that a few of the CMV-associated chains were specific for CMV antigens. A reported reduction in N-insertions relative to the 666-donor mean was seen in an Asian-associated ancestry cluster in a later analysis.

The specimen was PBMCs. The sequence was obtained from a male donor in good health and CMV-seropositive. The chain recombines TRBV18 with TRBJ1-4; a weak D match, TRBD1 (6 bases). CDR3 in DNA: TGTGCCACTTCTTACCGGGACAATAATGAAAAACTGTTTTTT. Translation gives CATSYRDNNEKLFF.